This T cell receptor beta chain was obtained from a study of T cells in Graves' hyperthyroidism and ophthalmopathy. Findings and caveats of the study: Ophthalmopathy prediction by the model preceded onset by a median about 6.5 months. Through a model of 13 V-J features, ophthalmopathy was separated from stable hyperthyroidism. Blood samples included most of the expanded thyroid clonotypes exceeding 0.001.

The authors deemed Graves' hyperthyroidism stable absent ophthalmopathy progression within 18 months. Concerning this clonotype itself: Its antigen is not known. A junction end diverges from the germline sequence, so it may reflect a read error.

The CDR3 totals 14 residues. CDR1 and CDR2 from the germline V gene are SGHTA and FQGNSA. Amplification of TCR beta CDR3 regions was performed using RNA transcripts as template. Primed by the HTBI set, a first-round RT-PCR was run on the TCR CDR3. TCRdb processed the multiplex PCR reads anew with MiXCR; each CDR3 protein has one entry. The sample has 600,000 to 750,000 distinct CDR3 sequences, roughly 17% seen once; the top ten hold about 14%. The sample comprised blood. This chain links TRBV7-2 with TRBJ2-7; TRBD2 matches 12 bases. The clonotype originates from a man aged 50 or older with Graves' hyperthyroidism. The CDR3 bases are TGTGCCAGCACTCTGACTAGCGGGAGCTACGGGCAGTACTTC. Translation gives CASTLTSGSYGQYF.